Below are 30 T cell receptor beta chains sequenced from a single sample in a study of beta chain features in type 1 diabetes. Every bit of the isolated RNA underwent reverse transcription, so sequencing read expressed TCRB transcripts. Measured with immunoSEQ multiplex PCR; TCRdb has only the in-frame clones, and not every one. The sample has roughly 300,000 clones; roughly 8% are singletons. The specimen sequenced was central memory CD4+ T cells from blood. Receptors originate from a woman aged 18 to 35 in good health.

V usage is TRBV19 and J usage is TRBJ1-2, with 9 bases identical to TRBD1. Germline V gene sequence: CDR1 LNHDA, CDR2 SQIVND (reference sequence). CDR3 size: 12 residues. J was trimmed by 3 bases and V by 8 bases; bases with no gene match: 1. As DNA, the CDR3 is TGTGCCAGTCGGGACAGGGACTATGGCTACACCTTC. Protein: CASRDRDYGYTF.

This clone has more than one count but fewer than ten. The V gene is TRBV6-5, the J gene TRBJ1-2; D not resolved. V was trimmed by 5 bases and J by 3 bases, leaving 10 bases between them. Looked up from germline, CDR1 is MNHEY and CDR2 is SVGAGI. This CDR3 contains 13 residues. CDR3 nucleotides: TGTGCCAGCAGTGAAACCGGGGACTATGGCTACACCTTC. Protein sequence: CASSETGDYGYTF.

The CDR3 region is CASSLMPLAGYGYTF. The CDR3 bases are TGCGCCAGCAGCTTGATGCCGTTAGCTGGCTATGGCTACACCTTC. J is TRBJ1-2 and V is TRBV5-1; the D is unclear. The V and J ends lost 1 base and 4 bases respectively, with 14 bases between them. This CDR3 has 15 residues. CDR1 and CDR2 (germline): SGHRS, YFSETQ.

V gene TRBV7-9 combines with J gene TRBJ2-1; a possible D gene is TRBD2 (6 bases). The CDR3 length is 15 residues. From germline, CDR1 is SEHNR and CDR2 FQNEAQ (reference sequence). The V gene lost 4 bases and the J gene lost 5 bases, with 15 bases spanning the gap. The CDR3 here is CASSSARDSNNEQFF. DNA for the CDR3: TGTGCCAGCAGCTCCGCCCGGGACTCTAACAATGAGCAGTTCTTC.

There are many counts of this clone. The chain couples TRBV7-9 to TRBJ2-1; the D is unclear. This CDR3 contains 15 residues. V was cut by 3 bases and J by 0 bases, with 9 bases left in between. CDR1 SEHNR and CDR2 FQNEAQ come from the germline V gene (reference sequence). CDR3 nucleotide sequence: TGTGCCAGCAGCTTTACGGAGAGCTCCTACAATGAGCAGTTCTTC. It codes for CASSFTESSYNEQFF.

This clone occurred a few times. V and J are TRBV7-2 and TRBJ2-7; 11 bases match TRBD2. Germline V gene data show CDR1 as SGHTA and CDR2 as FQGNSA. V lost 10 bases and J lost 0; bases outside the gene matches: 8. The CDR3 loop spans 15 amino acids. The CDR3 coding sequence is TGTGCCACCCAGCTTACTAGCGGGAGCTCCTACGAGCAGTACTTC. Protein sequence: CATQLTSGSSYEQYF.

This clone was observed a handful of times. J is TRBJ2-3 and V is TRBV4-2, with D possibly matching TRBD2 (5 bases). Germline lookup yields CDR1 LGHNA and CDR2 YNFKEQ. The V gene lost 1 base and the J gene lost 6 bases, with 8 bases spanning the gap. The CDR3 runs to 13 residues. CDR3 sequence reads: CASSQAGMDTQYF. The CDR3 DNA reads as TGTGCCAGCAGCCAAGCCGGGATGGATACGCAGTATTTT.

This clone was counted only a few times. The junction does not match germline at one end; this may be a read error. The chain combines TRBV7-2 with TRBJ1-2, with D maybe TRBD1 (5 bases). The CDR3 runs 16 residues. Germline V gives CDR1 SGHTA, CDR2 FQGNSA. The chain's CDR3 is CASSQRSRATDGGYTF. In DNA, the CDR3 is TGCGCCAGCAGCCAACGGAGCAGGGCTACCGACGGTGGCTACACCTTC.

In its sample, this clone was seen a few times. J is TRBJ2-5 and V is TRBV7-2, with 8 bases aligning to TRBD2. J gave up 3 bases and V 5 bases, and 5 bases lay outside the gene matches. Germline V CDR1 and CDR2: SGHTA, FQGNSA. CDR3 length: 14 amino acids. DNA of the CDR3: TGTGCCAGCAGCGGTAGCGGGATAAAAGAGACCCAGTACTTC. This translates into CASSGSGIKETQYF.

The table lists this clone with a few counts. The CDR3 is CASSIIRTSTDTQYF. In nucleotides, the CDR3 is TGTGCCAGTAGTATCATCAGAACTAGCACAGATACGCAGTATTTT. The chain combines TRBV19 with TRBJ2-3, with no clear D. This CDR3 is built from 15 residues. V dropped 3 bases and J dropped 0 bases, with 10 bases sitting between them. The germline V gene encodes CDR1 LNHDA and CDR2 SQIVND (reference sequence). Full variable domain (missing parts from reference TRBV19 and TRBJ2-3): DGGITQSPKYLFRKEGQNVTLSCEQNLNHDAMYWYRQDPGQGLRLIYYSQIVNDFQKGDIAEGYSVSREKKESFPLTVTSAQKNPTAFYLCASSIIRTSTDTQYFGPGTRLTVL.

This clone occurred a few times. The CDR3 nucleotides read TGCGCCAGCAGTCAATCGAAAGAGAGCTACGAGCAGTACTTC. Protein product: CASSQSKESYEQYF. V gene TRBV23-1 combines with J gene TRBJ2-7; no reliable D call. Being an ORF, TRBV23-1 has a function that is uncertain. Trimming stripped 0 bases from V and 3 bases from J, with 9 bases between. The CDR3 contains 14 residues.

This clone has a handful of counts. This chain connects TRBV10-3 to TRBJ1-1; no clear D gene. Germline CDR1 and CDR2: ENHRY and SYGVKD. The CDR3 loop spans 14 amino acids. V was pared by 6 bases and J by 1 base, with 12 bases between. CDR3 sequence (DNA): TGTGCCATCAGCGACTACAGTGGGAACACTGAAGCTTTCTTT. It is translated as CAISDYSGNTEAFF.

As concerns this clone: The sample carries other DNA sequences with the same CDR3. The chain combines TRBV5-1 with TRBJ2-6; D is unresolved. CDR3 length equals 14 residues. Germline values: CDR1 SGHRS, CDR2 YFSETQ. The V end lost 0 bases, the J end lost 4 bases, and 5 bases lay between the germline ends. CDR3 in DNA: TGCGCCAGCAGCTTGGGATCCGGGGCCAACGTCCTGACTTTC. As protein: CASSLGSGANVLTF.

In this sample, this clone turned up many times. J is TRBJ2-7 and V is TRBV10-3, with 7 positions matching TRBD1. With V trimmed by 8 bases and J by 6 bases, 7 bases remained unmatched. This CDR3 has 12 amino acids. Germline-derived CDR1 and CDR2 are ENHRY and SYGVKD. The CDR3 reads CAIGQPGGEQYF. In DNA, the CDR3 is TGTGCCATCGGCCAGCCAGGGGGCGAGCAGTACTTC.

The sample holds a few counts of this clone. This chain joins TRBV4-3 and TRBJ2-2; D is perhaps TRBD2 (5 bases). The CDR3 is 14 residues long. The germline V gene has CDR1 LGHNA and CDR2 YSLEER. The V end lost 2 bases, the J end lost 8 bases, and 12 bases lay between the germline ends. CDR3: CASSQRGIGGELFF. CDR3 DNA: TGCGCCAGCAGCCAACGGGGAATAGGGGGGGAGCTGTTTTTT.

V gene TRBV2 combines with J gene TRBJ1-4; tentatively, D is TRBD1 (5 bases). V was cut by 7 bases and J by 0 bases, with 6 bases left in between. The CDR3 is 13 amino acids. Germline CDR1 reads SNHLY; CDR2 reads FYNNEI. The CDR3 DNA follows: TGTGCCAGCACAGGGACAACTAATGAAAAACTGTTTTTT. Translation: CASTGTTNEKLFF.

This clone was recorded a few times. The chain has TRBV19 and TRBJ2-3; D is unclear. The ends were cut back, 2 bases at V and 0 bases at J, with 12 bases in the middle. The V gene's germline CDR1 is LNHDA and CDR2 SQIVND (reference sequence). The CDR3 is 16 residues long. Here the CDR3 DNA reads TGTGCCAGTAGTATATCGAGCGCATCTAGCACAGATACGCAGTATTTT. This translates into CASSISSASSTDTQYF.

The sample holds many counts of this clone. The chain uses TRBV11-2 and TRBJ2-1; 8 nucleotides match TRBD2. The junction had 9 bases not matched to a gene; V was cut back by 1 base and J by 10 bases. Germline V gene sequence: CDR1 SGHAT, CDR2 FQNNGV. The CDR3 contains 15 residues. As DNA, the CDR3 is TGTGCCAGCAGCTTAGCAAGGACTAGCCTTTCCGAGCAGTTCTTC. It is translated as CASSLARTSLSEQFF. The full variable domain, with the rest looked up from reference TRBV11-2 and TRBJ2-1, is EAGVAQSPRYKIIEKRQSVAFWCNPISGHATLYWYQQILGQGPKLLIQFQNNGVVDDSQLPKDRFSAERLKGVDSTLKIQPAKLEDSAVYLCASSLARTSLSEQFFGPGTRLTVL.

This clone was detected ten times or more. The CDR3 reads CATSSRHPLNTEAFF. The CDR3 nucleotides read TGTGCCACCAGCTCTCGGCACCCACTCAACACTGAAGCTTTCTTT. J is TRBJ1-1 and V is TRBV15; D remains unclear. V was trimmed by 5 bases and J by 2 bases, leaving 15 bases between them. In germline, CDR1 is LNHNV, CDR2 YYDKDF (reference sequence). The CDR3 has 15 amino acids.

This clone appeared many times. The rearrangement uses TRBV7-9 and TRBJ2-1; D ambiguous. The CDR3 loop spans 15 amino acids. The V end lost 5 bases, the J end lost 7 bases, and 18 bases lay between the germline ends. Looked up from germline, CDR1 is SEHNR and CDR2 is FQNEAQ (reference sequence). The CDR3 loop is CASSRGDSSQNEQFF. The CDR3 nucleotides are TGTGCCAGCAGCCGTGGAGATTCTTCCCAAAATGAGCAGTTCTTC.

This clone appeared many times. The chain carries TRBV4-2 and TRBJ2-1; TRBD2 matches 12 bases. This CDR3 contains 17 residues. V shed 4 bases and J 5 bases; nucleotides not matched to a gene: 9. From germline, CDR1 is LGHNA and CDR2 YNFKEQ. The CDR3, as DNA: TGTGCCAGCAGCCTCCGGACTAGCGGGGTAGGAGACAATGAGCAGTTCTTC. This gives the protein CASSLRTSGVGDNEQFF.

The chain employs TRBV10-3 and TRBJ2-5; no firm D call. CDR3 size: 13 residues. Germline loops: CDR1 ENHRY, CDR2 SYGVKD. With 8 bases removed from V and 2 bases from J, the gap between germline ends came to 12 bases. In nucleotides, the CDR3 is TGTGCCATCGGAACGTTAGGGCAAGAGACCCAGTACTTC. Translation: CAIGTLGQETQYF.

This clone came up a few times. This chain joins TRBV6-1 and TRBJ2-5; no clear D. The germline CDR1 and CDR2 sequences are MNHNS and SASEGT. This CDR3 contains 15 residues. The V gene lost 3 bases and the J gene lost 1 base, with 12 bases spanning the gap. The CDR3 nucleotides are TGTGCCAGCAGTGATCACGTCACAGTCCAAGAGACCCAGTACTTC. Its protein product is CASSDHVTVQETQYF.

The rearrangement links TRBV29-1 to TRBJ2-3; 9 bases are shared with TRBD1. The germline CDR1 and CDR2 sequences are SQVTM and ANQGSEA. This CDR3 comprises 14 residues. The V segment lost 4 bases and the J segment 1 base; nucleotides outside the gene matches: 3. The CDR3: CSVVWDRGTDTQYF. The DNA of the CDR3 is TGCAGCGTTGTTTGGGACAGGGGCACAGATACGCAGTATTTT.

This chain uses TRBV7-8 with TRBJ2-7; 9 nucleotides align to TRBD2. The CDR3 is made up of 17 amino acids. CDR1 SGHVS and CDR2 FQNEAQ come from the germline V gene. The V and J ends lost 5 bases and 8 bases, in that order; junction bases with no gene match: 19. The CDR3 nucleotides read TGTGCCAGCAGCCAGAGGGGTTTAGCGGGGGCCCCATCCAAGCAGTACTTC. Translation: CASSQRGLAGAPSKQYF.

The chain has TRBV14 and TRBJ2-7; either TRBD1 or TRBD2 may fit D (5 bases each). Germline V gene data show CDR1 as SGHDN and CDR2 as FVKESK. CDR3 size: 16 residues. Deletions cut 2 bases from V and 2 bases from J, with 16 bases between. This CDR3 is CASSQRVGTTAYEQYF. The CDR3 DNA is TGTGCCAGCAGCCAACGAGTCGGGACCACAGCCTACGAGCAGTACTTC.

The chain recombines TRBV9 with TRBJ2-4; no firm D call. With 3 bases removed from V and 1 base from J, the gap between germline ends came to 14 bases. The CDR3 extends over 16 amino acids. CDR1 is SGDLS, CDR2 YYNGEE, per germline. As DNA, the CDR3 is TGTGCCAGCAGCGAAGCTCCGGCTGGGGCCAAAAACATTCAGTACTTC. Translation: CASSEAPAGAKNIQYF.

The chain carries TRBV2 and TRBJ2-7; 7 bases map to TRBD1. Germline V CDR1 and CDR2: SNHLY, FYNNEI. V lost 9 bases to trimming and J lost 3 bases; unmatched junction nucleotides: 11. The CDR3 totals 14 residues. In DNA form, the CDR3 reads TGTGCCAGTATTTACGACAGGGTTTTCTACGAGCAGTACTTC. It encodes CASIYDRVFYEQYF.

This clone was detected ten times or more. The chain recombines TRBV11-2 with TRBJ1-4; D is possibly TRBD1 (5 bases). V lost 5 bases and J 3 bases, leaving 10 bases between the germline ends. CDR3 length: 14 amino acids. The germline V gene has CDR1 SGHAT and CDR2 FQNNGV. DNA for the CDR3: TGTGCCAGCAGCCGACAGATTGCTAATGAAAAACTGTTTTTT. Residues: CASSRQIANEKLFF.

With respect to this clone: This clone may be a read error of a much larger clone one base away. V gene TRBV5-6 combines with J gene TRBJ2-4; 7 positions agree with TRBD1. Germline V lookup: CDR1 SGHDT, CDR2 YYEEEE. Germline trimming cut 0 bases from V and 5 bases from J; bases unmatched to any gene: 2. The CDR3 has 14 residues. The CDR3 nucleotides read TGTGCCAGCAGCTTGGGGCAGGGGGAAAACATTCAGTACTTC. This translates into CASSLGQGENIQYF.